The 20 T cell receptor beta chains in this list originate from one sample, sequenced in a study of blood T cell repertoires in COVID-19. Libraries were prepared by immunoSEQ multiplex PCR; TCRdb keeps only in-frame clonotypes and omits some of them. The sample includes some 350,000 clones, 75% to 90% of them seen just once. The sequenced material came from peripheral blood. The receptors come from a woman in her forties or fifties with COVID-19, enrolled during active disease.

J is TRBJ1-1 and V is TRBV5-1; 10 positions agree with TRBD1. Losses at the gene ends were 4 bases for V and 6 bases for J; bases not matched to a gene: 3. This CDR3 comprises 13 residues. Germline assignment: CDR1 SGHRS and CDR2 YFSETQ. DNA of the CDR3: TGCGCCAGCAGCAGGGACAGGGGTTCTGAAGCTTTCTTT. It is translated as CASSRDRGSEAFF.

The chain links TRBV2 to TRBJ1-4, with 10 bases lining up with TRBD1. This CDR3 is 14 amino acids long. Germline assignment: CDR1 SNHLY and CDR2 FYNNEI. J gave up 7 bases and V 6 bases, and 5 bases lay outside the gene matches. The CDR3, as DNA: TGTGCCAGCAGACGGGACAGGGGTGGTGAAAAACTGTTTTTT. It codes for CASRRDRGGEKLFF.

V usage is TRBV5-8 and J usage is TRBJ1-5; D gene uncertain. Germline V CDR1 and CDR2: SGHTS, YDEGEE. The CDR3 totals 18 residues. The V end lost 1 base, the J end lost 0 bases, and 17 bases lay between the germline ends. CDR3 bases: TGTGCCAGCAGCTTGTGTCACGGAGAAGCCCTTAGCAATCAGCCCCAGCATTTT. Amino acids: CASSLCHGEALSNQPQHF.

This clone has only a few counts. The V and J genes are TRBV11-2 and TRBJ2-7; 10 nucleotides align to TRBD2. CDR1 is SGHAT and CDR2 is FQNNGV in the germline V gene. V trimming: 1 base; J trimming: 5 bases; junction bases outside the gene matches: 5. CDR3 size: 15 residues. In DNA form, the CDR3 reads TGTGCCAGCAGCTTAGGGCTAGCGGGAGTAAACGAGCAGTACTTC. Translated: CASSLGLAGVNEQYF. Variable domain in full (rest from reference TRBV11-2 and TRBJ2-7): EAGVAQSPRYKIIEKRQSVAFWCNPISGHATLYWYQQILGQGPKLLIQFQNNGVVDDSQLPKDRFSAERLKGVDSTLKIQPAKLEDSAVYLCASSLGLAGVNEQYFGPGTRLTVT.

V gene TRBV7-9 combines with J gene TRBJ1-5; D may be TRBD1 (5 bases). This CDR3 spans 16 amino acids. The germline V gene encodes CDR1 SEHNR and CDR2 FQNEAQ (reference sequence). The V end was cut by 5 bases, the J end by 4 bases, with 18 bases between. CDR3 sequence reads: CASSLDMTDRNQPQHF. In DNA form, the CDR3 reads TGTGCCAGCAGCCTGGACATGACAGATAGAAATCAGCCCCAGCATTTT.

As for this clone: Distinct nucleotide sequences in the sample also encode this CDR3. The chain has TRBV5-1 and TRBJ2-2, with D possibly TRBD1 on 6 matching bases. The CDR3 runs 14 residues. V gave up 1 base and J gave up 8 bases, with 12 bases separating them. Germline CDR1 SGHRS, CDR2 YFSETQ. The CDR3 is CASSLYPGTGELFF. The CDR3 bases are TGCGCCAGCAGCTTGTATCCAGGGACAGGGGAGCTGTTTTTT.

V gene TRBV7-2 combines with J gene TRBJ2-7; 9 nucleotides match TRBD1. This CDR3 is built from 15 residues. J gave up 2 bases and V 4 bases, and 6 bases lay outside the gene matches. CDR1 and CDR2 from the germline V gene are SGHTA and FQGNSA. Here the CDR3 reads CASSWPGQGTYEQYF. CDR3 in DNA: TGTGCCAGCAGCTGGCCGGGACAGGGAACCTACGAGCAGTACTTC.

The V call is TRBV18, the J call TRBJ1-1, with 9 bases matching TRBD1. Losses at the gene ends were 6 bases for V and 4 bases for J; bases not matched to a gene: 9. CDR3 size: 15 residues. The V gene's germline CDR1 is KGHSH and CDR2 LQKENI. CDR3 nucleotides: TGTGCCAGCTCCCAGACAGGGGGTGGGATCACTGAAGCTTTCTTT. Translation: CASSQTGGGITEAFF.

This chain's CDR3 is CASSMTGGAGTEAFF. CDR3 coding DNA: TGCGCCAGCAGCATGACAGGGGGCGCAGGCACTGAAGCTTTCTTT. The V and J genes are TRBV5-1 and TRBJ1-1, with TRBD1 matching 10 bases. The CDR3 is 15 residues long. Looked up from germline, CDR1 is SGHRS and CDR2 is YFSETQ. With 4 bases clipped from V and 4 bases from J, the junction kept 7 bases outside the gene matches.

The genes are TRBV5-1 and TRBJ1-3; TRBD1 aligns across 11 bases. The CDR3 sequence is 20 residues long. The ends lost 4 bases at V and 0 bases at J; junction bases unmatched: 15. The germline gives CDR1 SGHRS, CDR2 YFSETQ. The CDR3 spells CASSARDRGTTTYSGNTIYF. As DNA, the CDR3 is TGCGCCAGCAGCGCCCGGGACAGGGGGACGACGACCTACTCTGGAAACACCATATATTTT.

V is TRBV3-1 (or the pseudogene TRBV3-2) and J is TRBJ2-1; no firm D call. This CDR3 comprises 16 residues. Trimming shortened V by 1 base and J by 0 bases, and 10 bases separated the two germline ends. Germline V lookup: CDR1 LGHDT, CDR2 YNNKEL (reference sequence). The CDR3 region has the DNA TGTGCCAGCAGCCAAGTTACGGGTCGCTCCTACAATGAGCAGTTCTTC. It is translated as CASSQVTGRSYNEQFF.

The chain employs TRBV6-5 and TRBJ1-2; weak D call: TRBD1 (6 bases). CDR3 length equals 15 residues. CDR1 is MNHEY, CDR2 SVGAGI, per germline. V gave up 2 bases and J gave up 8 bases, with 18 bases separating them. In DNA form, the CDR3 reads TGTGCCAGCAGTTACGATGGGGCAGCCAGGGGCGGCTACACCTTC. Its protein product is CASSYDGAARGGYTF.

The chain couples TRBV12-5 to TRBJ1-2, with 11 bases identical to TRBD1. The V gene end was trimmed by 4 bases and the J gene end by 4 bases; junction bases not matched to a gene: 5. CDR3 size: 15 residues. CDR1 is LGHNT, CDR2 FRNRAP, per germline. This chain's CDR3 is CASGSGQGASYGYTF. CDR3 sequence (DNA): TGTGCTAGTGGTTCAGGACAGGGGGCCAGCTATGGCTACACCTTC. Variable domain in full (rest from reference TRBV12-5 and TRBJ1-2): DARVTQTPRHKVTEMGQEVTMRCQPILGHNTVFWYRQTMMQGLELLAYFRNRAPLDDSGMPKDRFSAEMPDATLATLKIQPSEPRDSAVYFCASGSGQGASYGYTFGSGTRLTVV.

The J gene is TRBJ2-1, the V gene TRBV10-1; D gene unclear. The CDR3 has 15 amino acids. The germline V gene has CDR1 WNHNN and CDR2 SYGVQD (reference sequence). The V end lost 0 bases, the J end lost 0 bases, and 6 bases lay between the germline ends. In nucleotides, the CDR3 is TGCGCCAGCAGTGAGTCCACCAGCTCCTACAATGAGCAGTTCTTC. This sequence encodes CASSESTSSYNEQFF.

The chain combines TRBV27 with TRBJ2-3; 8 positions agree with TRBD2. This CDR3 is built from 14 residues. After removal of 6 bases from V and 4 bases from J, the junction contained 6 bases not matched to a gene. Germline V lookup: CDR1 MNHEY, CDR2 SMNVEV (reference sequence). The CDR3 DNA follows: TGTGCCAGCAGCCTAAGCGGGAGCGCAGATACGCAGTATTTT. Translating gives CASSLSGSADTQYF.

The chain is built from TRBV5-1 and TRBJ2-1; the D gene is possibly TRBD1 (6 bases). The CDR3 covers 15 residues. V lost 0 bases and J 1 base, leaving 8 bases between the germline ends. CDR1 and CDR2 (germline): SGHRS, YFSETQ. The CDR3 bases are TGCGCCAGCAGCTTGGGGGGGCGATCCTACAATGAGCAGTTCTTC. Residues: CASSLGGRSYNEQFF.

The rearrangement uses TRBV6-5 and TRBJ2-1; no clear D. Germline CDR1 MNHEY, CDR2 SVGAGI. The CDR3 has 14 amino acids. Trimming shortened V by 2 bases and J by 6 bases, and 11 bases separated the two germline ends. CDR3 nucleotides: TGTGCCAGCAGTTACGGCCTAGATCGCAATGAGCAGTTCTTC. This codes for CASSYGLDRNEQFF.

CDR3 loop: CASSPSGGRAKQYF. In DNA form, the CDR3 reads TGTGCCAGCAGCCCCAGCGGCGGGAGGGCAAAGCAGTACTTC. The chain couples TRBV6-6 to TRBJ2-7; 9 bases agree with TRBD2. The V gene end was trimmed by 6 bases and the J gene end by 8 bases; junction bases not matched to a gene: 11. The CDR3 consists of 14 residues. CDR1 and CDR2 (germline): MNHNY, SVGAGI (reference sequence).

The chain combines TRBV6-5 with TRBJ2-3; TRBD1 might be the D (6 bases). With 2 bases removed from V and 4 bases from J, the gap between germline ends came to 7 bases. Germline V gene data show CDR1 as MNHEY and CDR2 as SVGAGI. The CDR3 has 13 amino acids. The CDR3 protein is CASSYGGADTQYF. The CDR3 bases are TGTGCCAGCAGTTACGGGGGCGCAGATACGCAGTATTTT.

The J gene is TRBJ2-7, the V gene TRBV14; TRBD2 agrees at 7 bases. Looked up from germline, CDR1 is SGHDN and CDR2 is FVKESK. The CDR3 length is 18 residues. Germline trimming cut 4 bases from V and 0 bases from J; bases unmatched to any gene: 15. The CDR3 bases are TGTGCCAGCAGCCGAGTCAGGGCTAGCGGTCGCGGCTCCTACGAGCAGTACTTC. It specifies CASSRVRASGRGSYEQYF.